Below, one TCR beta chain is given with its context. Sequencing used immunoSEQ multiplex PCR; TCRdb keeps in-frame clones, though not all of them. The table lists about 140,000 clones, 65% to 85% of them singletons. This record belongs to a study of cytotoxic CD8 clonotypes in ibrutinib-treated CLL. The sample in question was PBMCs, obtained after 36 months of ibrutinib treatment. The sequence came from a human donor with chronic lymphocytic leukemia.

The CDR3: CASSLSPSIYEQFF. The CDR3 nucleotides are TGTGCCAGCAGCTTATCACCTAGCATATATGAGCAGTTCTTC. The chain uses TRBV11-2 and TRBJ2-1, with D possibly TRBD2 on 5 matching bases. Germline V lookup: CDR1 SGHAT, CDR2 FQNNGV. The V end was cut by 2 bases, the J end by 8 bases, with 13 bases between. The CDR3 has 14 amino acids.